A selection of T cell receptor beta chains follows, all from one sample in a study of prognosis after radiotherapy for stage I lung cancer. TCRdb re-called the multiplex PCR reads with MiXCR, one entry per CDR3 protein. The sample lists 30,000 to 40,000 distinct CDR3 sequences, around a quarter occurring once. This material consisted of PBMCs, taken before or after stereotactic body radiation therapy (not recorded which). The receptors come from a donor at least 50 years old with non-small cell lung cancer. CDR3s include the opening cysteine and the closing phenylalanine or tryptophan.

j_gene,v_gene,CDR3aa
TRBJ2-5,TRBV5-4,CASSRDSQETQYF
TRBJ2-3,TRBV28,CASSEFGGVTDTQYF
TRBJ1-5,TRBV6-1,CASSRSINQPQHF
TRBJ1-2,TRBV5-1,CASSAGTSGQVYGYTF
TRBJ2-7,TRBV9,CASSVYRVGQGKPPSYEQYF
TRBJ1-2,TRBV9,CASSPRTEGYGYTF
TRBJ1-2,TRBV9,CASSLMGTADYGYTF
TRBJ2-7,TRBV20-1,CSAKTSGATYQYF
TRBJ2-7,TRBV12-3/TRBV12-4,CASSASDGVYEQYF
TRBJ1-2,TRBV28,CASSLGRGSGGYTF
TRBJ2-1,TRBV9,CASSEPPGHPSSYNEQFF
TRBJ1-1,TRBV29-1,CSVEISDRGYTEAFF
TRBJ2-2,TRBV5-1,CASSVDRPNTGELFF
TRBJ1-5,TRBV2,CASSGHSAQPQHF
TRBJ1-2,TRBV5-1,CASSPDAFYGYTF
TRBJ2-1,TRBV7-2,CASSLARGAYFF
TRBJ1-5,TRBV15,CATSREMQPQHF
TRBJ2-7,TRBV24-1,CATSDSRDRGLYEQYF
TRBJ2-7,TRBV7-2,CASSLGQLAYEQYF
TRBJ2-5,TRBV7-9,CANSTQGAGETQYF
TRBJ1-5,TRBV19,CASTRGAILSNQPQHF
TRBJ2-1,TRBV29-1,CSVIQHEQFF
TRBJ1-4,TRBV4-2,CASSRKQDATNEKLFF
TRBJ1-1,TRBV19,CASIDPGTVLAEAFF
TRBJ1-2,TRBV24-1,CATFPTLSYTF
TRBJ2-1,TRBV9,CASSVSGQGYNEQFF
TRBJ2-5,TRBV7-2,CASSPGGVSGETQYF
TRBJ2-1,TRBV29-1,CSVETTVDNEQFF
TRBJ2-7,TRBV20-1,CSARGAGDVDEQYF
TRBJ2-7,TRBV6-1,CASSDIGKANYEQYF
TRBJ2-7,TRBV19,CASRTGTGGPYEQYF
TRBJ2-5,TRBV29-1,CSVRQGSETQYF
TRBJ1-5,TRBV7-9,CASSPVQGLGNQPQHF
TRBJ1-4,TRBV5-6,CASSSIQGSTNEKLFF
TRBJ2-7,TRBV12-3/TRBV12-4,CASSSTGLREQYF
TRBJ2-1,TRBV6-1,CASSGPGRGNNEQFF
TRBJ1-2,TRBV28,CASSLRPRGYGYTF
TRBJ1-2,TRBV6-1,CASRSEDRVVGYTF
TRBJ1-3,TRBV20-1,CSARDSTGRTGNTIYF
TRBJ1-5,TRBV28,CASREVGQPQHF
TRBJ1-1,TRBV28,CASSHFIRTEAFF
TRBJ1-3,TRBV24-1,CARVYEWTGGTGAYSGNTIYF
TRBJ2-1,TRBV20-1,CSALSLGTGVQDEQFF
TRBJ2-3,TRBV2,CASFRMNTDTQYF
TRBJ2-7,TRBV20-1,CSARVFPSVSYEQYF
TRBJ1-2,TRBV20-1,CSAQILFREGYGYTF
TRBJ2-5,TRBV20-1,CSASGQGQRVGQETQYF
TRBJ1-1,TRBV19,CASSIPRGGAIPMNTEAFF
TRBJ2-7,TRBV10-3,CAIRASCYRGLSYEQYF